This record looks at one T cell receptor beta chain sequence and its context. Via MiXCR, TCRdb re-called the RT-PCR reads, giving one row per CDR3 protein. The sample lists hundreds of thousands of distinct CDR3 sequences, about 14% occurring once. The CDR3 is 14 residues long. Germline assignment: CDR1 SGHTA and CDR2 FQGNSA. V shed 5 bases, J shed 9 bases, and the junction held 6 bases outside the gene matches. Source material: memory CD4+ T cells from blood. The origin of this receptor is a female donor in good health, serving as a healthy control. V and J are TRBV7-2 and TRBJ2-1; TRBD2 matches at 11 bases. CDR3 residues: CASSKLAGVLEQFF. In DNA, the CDR3 is TGTGCCAGCAGCAAACTAGCGGGAGTGCTTGAGCAGTTCTTC. The variable domain in full, completed from reference TRBV7-2 and TRBJ2-1, reads GAGVSQSPSNKVTEKGKDVELRCDPISGHTALYWYRQSLGQGLEFLIYFQGNSAPDKSGLPSDRFSAERTGGSVSTLTIQRTQQEDSAVYLCASSKLAGVLEQFFGPGTRLTVL.